Listed here are 27 T cell receptor beta chains from one sample, sequenced in a study of molecular identifiers for immune sequencing clone quantification. Via MiXCR, TCRdb re-called the PCR reads, giving one row per CDR3 protein. The sample has about 320,000 distinct CDR3 sequences; about 21% are singletons. What was sequenced was naive CD8+ T cells from blood, with Jurkat cell RNA spiked in. Documented subset: FACS-sorted CD8+CD4-CCR7+CD45RA+ naive T cells. The receptors come from a human donor in good health. Some libraries in this study had Jurkat cell RNA spiked in.

DNA of the CDR3: TGCGCCAGCAGCCAAGATGCGGGCGGGGCGGGAGATGAGCAGTTCTTC. Its translation is CASSQDAGGAGDEQFF. The chain links TRBV4-3 to TRBJ2-1; TRBD2 matches 7 bases. There are 16 residues in the CDR3. In germline, CDR1 is LGHNA, CDR2 YSLEER. Losses at the gene ends were 0 bases for V and 8 bases for J; bases not matched to a gene: 10.

This clonotype appeared many times. The chain carries TRBV7-8 and TRBJ2-7; tentatively, D is TRBD2 (5 bases). Per the germline V gene, CDR1 is SGHVS and CDR2 is FQNEAQ. Trimming removed 0 bases at V and 6 bases at J, with 12 bases between. The CDR3 is 14 residues long. In nucleotides, the CDR3 is TGTGCCAGCAGCTTAGCGACCCCCGGAGGCGAGCAGTACTTC. Encoded protein: CASSLATPGGEQYF. Filled out from reference TRBV7-8 and TRBJ2-7, the complete variable domain reads GAGVSQSPRYKVAKRGQDVALRCDPISGHVSLFWYQQALGQGPEFLTYFQNEAQLDKSGLPSDRFFAERPEGSVSTLKIQRTQQEDSAVYLCASSLATPGGEQYFGPGTRLTVT.

As to this clonotype: This could be a read error, since a much larger clone is one nucleotide away. The CDR3 loop is CSAETGDIQETQYF. The CDR3 DNA reads as TGCAGCGCTGAGACGGGAGACATCCAAGAGACCCAGTACTTC. The chain combines TRBV29-1 with TRBJ2-5; D possibly corresponds to TRBD2 (6 bases). This CDR3 comprises 14 residues. Germline V gives CDR1 SQVTM, CDR2 ANQGSEA. Trimming shortened V by 7 bases and J by 1 base, and 16 bases separated the two germline ends.

This clonotype was seen more than once but under ten times. The chain carries TRBV2 and TRBJ2-2; D is uncertain. V dropped 7 bases and J dropped 4 bases, with 7 bases sitting between them. The CDR3 is 12 amino acids. Germline values: CDR1 SNHLY, CDR2 FYNNEI. The CDR3 region is CASMGSTGELFF. The CDR3 DNA reads as TGTGCCAGCATGGGCAGCACCGGGGAGCTGTTTTTT. The full variable domain, completed using reference TRBV2 and TRBJ2-2, is EPEVTQTPSHQVTQMGQEVILRCVPISNHLYFYWYRQILGQKVEFLVSFYNNEISEKSEIFDDQFSVERPDGSNFTLKIRSTKLEDSAMYFCASMGSTGELFFGEGSRLTVL.

With respect to this clonotype: A much larger clone lies a single base off, so this may be a read error. V is TRBV19 and J is TRBJ2-2; D is possibly TRBD1 (6 bases). This CDR3 has 15 residues. Germline V CDR1 and CDR2: LNHDA, SQIVND (reference sequence). The CDR3 bases are TGTGCCAGTGGTATAGATGTGGGGGCCGTCGGGGAGCTGTTTTTT. Translating it yields CASGIDVGAVGELFF.

There are many counts of this clonotype. The chain has TRBV9 and TRBJ2-2, with no clear D. The CDR3 runs to 16 residues. Per germline, CDR1 SGDLS and CDR2 YYNGEE. V was shortened by 4 bases and J by 7 bases, with 20 bases between the two germline ends. The CDR3 DNA follows: TGTGCCAGCAGCCCAACGGGCCTCGAAAGGAACGGGGAGCTGTTTTTT. Encoded protein: CASSPTGLERNGELFF.

This clonotype showed up many times. The chain couples TRBV7-9 to TRBJ2-3, with 11 bases fitting TRBD1. V dropped 0 bases and J dropped 4; count of bases not matched to a gene: 9. The germline V gene encodes CDR1 SEHNR and CDR2 FQNEAQ (reference sequence). There are 18 residues in the CDR3. This CDR3 reads CASSLAYGQGAISDTQYF. The CDR3 region has the DNA TGTGCCAGCAGCTTAGCCTACGGACAGGGGGCGATTTCAGATACGCAGTATTTT. The variable domain in full, completed from reference TRBV7-9 and TRBJ2-3, reads DTGVSQNPRHKITKRGQNVTFRCDPISEHNRLYWYRQTLGQGPEFLTYFQNEAQLEKSRLLSDRFSAERPKGSFSTLEIQRTEQGDSAMYLCASSLAYGQGAISDTQYFGPGTRLTVL.

The chain carries TRBV7-9 and TRBJ2-7, with 10 positions matching TRBD1. CDR3 length: 20 amino acids. CDR1 and CDR2 (germline): SEHNR, FQNEAQ (reference sequence). The V and J ends lost 5 bases and 0 bases, in that order; junction bases with no gene match: 19. The CDR3 DNA sequence: TGTGCCAGCAGCCCGAGGATGGGACAGGGGCATTATTCTAACTCCTACGAGCAGTACTTC. This codes for CASSPRMGQGHYSNSYEQYF.

This clonotype was observed at least ten times. The chain links TRBV7-9 to TRBJ2-7; 7 nucleotides line up with TRBD2. The CDR3 consists of 13 residues. Germline lookup yields CDR1 SEHNR and CDR2 FQNEAQ (reference sequence). With V trimmed by 5 bases and J by 7 bases, 8 bases remained unmatched. The CDR3 DNA sequence: TGTGCCAGCAGCGCCACCGGGACTATTGAGCAGTACTTC. This codes for CASSATGTIEQYF.

This clonotype occurred many times. The chain uses TRBV29-1 and TRBJ2-5; TRBD2 matches at 7 bases. J was trimmed by 5 bases and V by 3 bases; bases with no gene match: 9. Germline V CDR1 and CDR2: SQVTM, ANQGSEA. The CDR3 runs 14 residues. The CDR3 coding sequence is TGCAGCGTTGAGCTAGCGGTTTTATCCGAGACCCAGTACTTC. This encodes CSVELAVLSETQYF.

As to this clonotype: One base away lies a much larger clone, so this may be a sequencing read error. The V gene is TRBV28, the J gene TRBJ2-3; TRBD2 aligns across 9 bases. The CDR3 contains 18 residues. Germline V CDR1 and CDR2: MDHEN, SYDVKM. This CDR3 reads CASSLLFGTSSNTDTRYF. In DNA form, the CDR3 reads TGTGCCAGCAGTTTACTGTTTGGGACTAGCAGTAACACAGATACGCGGTATTTT.

This clonotype was counted at least ten times. The V gene is TRBV7-9, the J gene TRBJ2-1; D unclear. V lost 2 bases and J lost 0, with 8 bases in between. The CDR3 contains 15 residues. Germline V gene sequence: CDR1 SEHNR, CDR2 FQNEAQ (reference sequence). The CDR3 spells CASSLLWGSYNEQFF. As DNA, the CDR3 is TGTGCCAGCAGCTTATTGTGGGGCTCCTACAATGAGCAGTTCTTC.

This clonotype was seen many times. The chain carries TRBV7-2 and TRBJ1-1, with D tentatively TRBD1 (5 bases). The V end lost 6 bases, the J end lost 0 bases, and 14 bases lay between the germline ends. Germline assignment: CDR1 SGHTA and CDR2 FQGNSA. The CDR3 extends over 15 amino acids. DNA for the CDR3: TGTGCCAGCAGTCCCGAGGGGATTATGAACACTGAAGCTTTCTTT. Its protein is CASSPEGIMNTEAFF. The full variable domain, with the rest looked up from reference TRBV7-2 and TRBJ1-1, is GAGVSQSPSNKVTEKGKDVELRCDPISGHTALYWYRQSLGQGLEFLIYFQGNSAPDKSGLPSDRFSAERTGGSVSTLTIQRTQQEDSAVYLCASSPEGIMNTEAFFGQGTRLTVV.

Many counts were recorded for this clonotype. Here the CDR3 DNA reads TGTGCCAGCAGTACCCGCCAGGGCTCCCACATACGGAACACTGAAGCTTTCTTT. Translating gives CASSTRQGSHIRNTEAFF. This sequence joins TRBV12-3 or TRBV12-4 and TRBJ1-1, with a weak D call TRBD1 (5 bases). The CDR3 totals 18 residues. V lost 5 bases and J lost 1, with 23 bases in between.

This clonotype appeared many times. In DNA form, the CDR3 reads TGTGCCACCAGTGATCCCGCCACAGGGGTCAATGAGCAGTTCTTC. Translation gives CATSDPATGVNEQFF. The chain combines TRBV24-1 with TRBJ2-1, with 7 bases identical to TRBD1. With V trimmed by 3 bases and J by 6 bases, 7 bases remained unmatched. Per the germline V gene, CDR1 is KGHDR and CDR2 is SFDVKD. CDR3 length: 15 amino acids.

This clonotype was seen many times. The J gene is TRBJ2-1, the V gene TRBV12-3 or TRBV12-4; no definite D call. The CDR3 is 14 amino acids. Trimming took 5 bases from V and 0 from J, leaving 8 bases between them. This CDR3 reads CASSPYSSYNEQFF. Written as DNA, the CDR3 is TGTGCCAGCAGTCCCTACAGCTCCTACAATGAGCAGTTCTTC.

For this clonotype: This may be a read error: a much more frequent sequence differs by one nucleotide. The chain uses TRBV6-2 or TRBV6-3 and TRBJ2-3; D unresolved. Per the germline V gene, CDR1 is MNHEY and CDR2 is SVGEGT. Trimming shortened V by 5 bases and J by 6 bases, and 9 bases separated the two germline ends. The CDR3 is 12 residues long. This CDR3 reads CASSRHVDTQYF. CDR3 sequence (DNA): TGTGCCAGCAGTCGCCACGTGGATACGCAGTATTTT.

On this clonotype: At one of its ends the junction is not consistent with the germline gene, which may arise from a read error. The chain carries TRBV7-2 and TRBJ1-2, with 10 bases matching TRBD1. The CDR3 contains 15 residues. Germline V gives CDR1 SGHTA, CDR2 FQGNSA. CDR3 protein: CAGSLVGQGPYGYTF. The CDR3 nucleotides are TGTGCCGGCAGCTTAGTGGGACAGGGGCCTTATGGCTACACCTTC.

This clonotype was seen many times. The chain joins TRBV27 to TRBJ2-7, with D possibly being TRBD1 (6 bases). Per the germline V gene, CDR1 is MNHEY and CDR2 is SMNVEV (reference sequence). The ends were cut back, 3 bases at V and 2 bases at J, with 11 bases in the middle. The CDR3 extends over 14 amino acids. As DNA, the CDR3 is TGTGCCAGCAGTTTCCGGGACACAGCCTACGAGCAGTACTTC. Its protein is CASSFRDTAYEQYF.

This clonotype turned up a few times. The chain uses TRBV28 and TRBJ2-3; D is uncertain. Trimming removed 3 bases at V and 3 bases at J, with 25 bases between. The CDR3 length is 19 residues. Germline CDR1 is MDHEN and CDR2 is SYDVKM. This chain's CDR3 is CASSLFVLADGDLTDTQYF. The CDR3 nucleotides read TGTGCCAGCAGTTTGTTCGTCCTGGCGGATGGAGATTTGACAGATACGCAGTATTTT.

This clonotype appeared many times. The V and J genes are TRBV3-1 and TRBJ1-5; D may be TRBD1 (5 bases). V lost 0 bases and J lost 3, with 6 bases in between. CDR1 LGHDT and CDR2 YNNKEL come from the germline V gene (reference sequence). The CDR3 has 14 amino acids. CDR3 coding DNA: TGTGCCAGCAGCCAAGACAGGGTCAATCAGCCCCAGCATTTT. This gives the protein CASSQDRVNQPQHF.

Comments on this clonotype: This could be a read error, since a much larger clone is one nucleotide away. This chain uses TRBV4-1 with TRBJ1-4, with 10 bases that match TRBD1. Germline V lookup: CDR1 MGHRA, CDR2 YSYEKL. Trimming removed 8 bases from V and 6 bases from J; junction bases left unmatched: 12. The CDR3 extends over 16 amino acids. The CDR3 region is CASGPPAGTGDEKLFF. As DNA, the CDR3 is TGCGCCAGCGGCCCACCCGCCGGGACAGGGGATGAAAAACTGTTTTTT.

This clonotype occurred many times. The chain uses TRBV4-1 and TRBJ2-7; 12 bases fit TRBD1. The CDR3 has 14 residues. V was clipped by 4 bases and J by 6 bases; unmatched bases: 4. Germline V CDR1 and CDR2: MGHRA, YSYEKL. CDR3 residues: CASSPGTGGTEQYF. The CDR3, as DNA: TGCGCCAGCAGCCCAGGGACAGGGGGCACCGAGCAGTACTTC.

A note on this clonotype: A much larger clone lies a single base off, so this may be a read error. The J gene is TRBJ2-7, the V gene TRBV10-3, with 7 nucleotides matching TRBD1. CDR1 and CDR2 (germline): ENHRY, SYGVKD. The CDR3 has 12 amino acids. With 7 bases clipped from V and 4 bases from J, the junction kept 4 bases outside the gene matches. The chain's CDR3 is CAINRGGYEQYF. In DNA form, the CDR3 reads TGTGCCATCAACAGGGGTGGGTACGAGCAGTACTTC.

This clonotype was picked up many times. The chain is built from TRBV5-4 and TRBJ2-7, with TRBD2 identical over 11 bases. The germline V gene encodes CDR1 SGHNT and CDR2 YYREEE (reference sequence). The CDR3 extends over 16 amino acids. With V trimmed by 4 bases and J by 4 bases, 10 bases remained unmatched. As DNA, the CDR3 is TGTGCCAGCAGCAACAAACTAGCGGGAGTTGGGTACGAGCAGTACTTC. It encodes CASSNKLAGVGYEQYF.

This clonotype was recorded at least ten times. This rearrangement joins TRBV4-3 to TRBJ2-3; TRBD2 aligns across 12 bases. The germline gives CDR1 LGHNA, CDR2 YSLEER. The CDR3 has 15 amino acids. V lost 1 base and J lost 7; bases outside the gene matches: 3. As DNA, the CDR3 is TGCGCCAGCAGCCAAGGACTAGCGGGGGCGAATACGCAGTATTTT. Protein product: CASSQGLAGANTQYF.

In its sample, this clonotype was seen many times. This sequence joins TRBV19 and TRBJ1-2; D might be TRBD1 (6 bases). CDR3 length equals 14 residues. CDR1 is LNHDA and CDR2 is SQIVND in the germline V gene (reference sequence). V shed 1 base and J shed 2 bases, with 8 bases lying between them. The chain's CDR3 is CASSIGGPNYGYTF. The DNA of the CDR3 is TGTGCCAGTAGTATAGGGGGGCCCAACTATGGCTACACCTTC.